The clone carrying this T cell receptor beta chain was counted once. The antigen is undetermined. The data were obtained in a study of shared clonotypes between healthy human individuals. Study results and limitations: Clonotype sharing among donors, it was expected, would be affected by sequencing depth.

The CDR3 contains 17 residues. Germline V gene lookup returns CDR1 SGHDN and CDR2 FVKESK. Losses at the gene ends were 0 bases for V and 10 bases for J; bases not matched to a gene: 12. Once extracted for a subset, genomic DNA was divided evenly among several immunoSEQ plates. Produced via immunoSEQ multiplex PCR; TCRdb's table is partial and in-frame only. The sample shows about 480,000 clones, approximately 85% of them seen only once. The sequenced sample consisted of PBMCs. V gene TRBV14 combines with J gene TRBJ2-1; TRBD2 matches at 10 bases. The source is a woman between 40 and 50 years old in good health. Some clones in this sample may be carry-over from other donors' samples. The CDR3 is CASSQERPGLASGEQFF. DNA of the CDR3: TGTGCCAGCAGCCAAGAAAGACCGGGACTAGCGTCGGGGGAGCAGTTCTTC. The whole variable domain, filled in from reference TRBV14 and TRBJ2-1, reads EAGVTQFPSHSVIEKGQTVTLRCDPISGHDNLYWYRRVMGKEIKFLLHFVKESKQDESGMPNNRFLAERTGGTYSTLKVQPAELEDSGVYFCASSQERPGLASGEQFFGPGTRLTVL.